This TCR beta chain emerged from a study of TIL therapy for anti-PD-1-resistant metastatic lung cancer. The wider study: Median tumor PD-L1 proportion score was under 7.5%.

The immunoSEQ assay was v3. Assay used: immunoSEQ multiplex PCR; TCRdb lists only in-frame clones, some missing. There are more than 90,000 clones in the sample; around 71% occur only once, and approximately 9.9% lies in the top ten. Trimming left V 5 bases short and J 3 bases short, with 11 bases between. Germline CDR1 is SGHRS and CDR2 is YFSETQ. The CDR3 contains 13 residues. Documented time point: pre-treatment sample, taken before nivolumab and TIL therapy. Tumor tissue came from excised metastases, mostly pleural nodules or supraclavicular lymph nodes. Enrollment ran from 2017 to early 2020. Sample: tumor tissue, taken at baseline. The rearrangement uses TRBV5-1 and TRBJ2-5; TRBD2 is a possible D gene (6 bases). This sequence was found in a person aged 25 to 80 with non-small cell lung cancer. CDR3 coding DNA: TGCGCCAGCAGTACGGGGGACGAAGAGACCCAGTACTTC. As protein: CASSTGDEETQYF.